The 27 T cell receptor beta chains presented below share a single source sample, sequenced in a study of identical twins. Each CDR3 protein is one row after TCRdb ran MiXCR on the 5' RACE reads. Counted here are under 350,000 distinct CDR3 sequences, 8% to 9.5% occurring once; the ten biggest clones make up about 7.1%. These data were also filed under a second study, of yellow fever vaccine responses in identical twins.

The sample comprised CD8+ T cells sorted from blood. These TCRs come from a woman between 18 and 29 years old in good health.

The V call is TRBV6-4, the J call TRBJ1-1; 8 nucleotides line up with TRBD1. Germline CDR1 reads MRHNA; CDR2 reads SNTAGT. This CDR3 contains 13 residues. Trimming took 3 bases from V and 8 from J; bases not matched to a gene: 5. The DNA of the CDR3 is TGTGCCAGCAGTGAGGGACAGGAGCTGGAAGCTTTCTTT. Protein: CASSEGQELEAFF.

The chain links TRBV29-1 to TRBJ1-2; weak D call: TRBD1 (6 bases). The germline V and J ends were trimmed by 3 bases and 4 bases, with 12 bases remaining between them. Germline lookup yields CDR1 SQVTM and CDR2 ANQGSEA. The CDR3 has 13 residues. The CDR3 sequence: CSVEGGVRYGYTF. CDR3 DNA: TGCAGCGTTGAGGGGGGCGTTCGCTATGGCTACACCTTC.

This clonotype has a handful of counts. The rearrangement uses TRBV5-1 and TRBJ2-1, with a tentative D call TRBD2 (6 bases). The CDR3 totals 15 residues. The germline V and J ends were trimmed by 1 base and 6 bases, with 14 bases remaining between them. CDR1 is SGHRS, CDR2 YFSETQ, per germline. CDR3 residues: CASSLWASEVNEQFF. The CDR3 coding sequence is TGCGCCAGCAGCTTGTGGGCTAGCGAGGTCAATGAGCAGTTCTTC. Full variable domain (outside the CDR3, taken from reference TRBV5-1 and TRBJ2-1): KAGVTQTPRYLIKTRGQQVTLSCSPISGHRSVSWYQQTPGQGLQFLFEYFSETQRNKGNFPGRFSGRQFSNSRSEMNVSTLELGDSALYLCASSLWASEVNEQFFGPGTRLTVL.

This clonotype was recorded at least ten times. V and J are TRBV10-3 and TRBJ2-3, with a possible D match to TRBD2 (7 bases). The CDR3 totals 16 residues. Germline values: CDR1 ENHRY, CDR2 SYGVKD. Trimming took 0 bases from V and 2 from J, leaving 12 bases between them. CDR3 sequence reads: CAISESRGGDTDTQYF. In nucleotides, the CDR3 is TGTGCCATCAGTGAGTCGAGGGGGGGGGACACAGATACGCAGTATTTT.

This clonotype was detected only a few times. This chain joins TRBV5-6 and TRBJ2-1; D perhaps matches TRBD2 (6 bases). This CDR3 is 17 amino acids long. In germline, CDR1 is SGHDT, CDR2 YYEEEE. Deletions cut 4 bases from V and 2 bases from J, with 19 bases between. The CDR3 sequence is CASSPIESGFPYNEQFF. The CDR3 nucleotides are TGTGCCAGCAGCCCTATCGAAAGCGGGTTCCCCTACAATGAGCAGTTCTTC.

The sample holds a few counts of this clonotype. The chain employs TRBV7-8 and TRBJ2-5; 10 bases are a match to TRBD2. Per the germline V gene, CDR1 is SGHVS and CDR2 is FQNEAQ. The CDR3 spans 15 residues. With V trimmed by 5 bases and J by 5 bases, 8 bases remained unmatched. CDR3: CASSPNPAGGETQYF. DNA for the CDR3: TGTGCCAGCAGCCCAAATCCAGCGGGAGGGGAGACCCAGTACTTC.

This clonotype was seen a few times. The rearrangement joins TRBV3-1 to TRBJ2-3, with TRBD1 identical over 12 bases. The ends lost 5 bases at V and 3 bases at J; junction bases unmatched: 9. The CDR3 is made up of 17 amino acids. The V gene's germline CDR1 is LGHDT and CDR2 YNNKEL (reference sequence). CDR3 sequence (DNA): TGTGCCAGCAGCACGCGGGACAGGGGGCTTTGGACAGATACGCAGTATTTT. Translated, it gives CASSTRDRGLWTDTQYF.

This clonotype has just a few counts. This rearrangement joins TRBV27 to TRBJ2-3; TRBD2 aligns across 12 bases. The germline gives CDR1 MNHEY, CDR2 SMNVEV (reference sequence). The CDR3 has 18 amino acids. With 7 bases clipped from V and 4 bases from J, the junction kept 15 bases outside the gene matches. CDR3 DNA sequence: TGTGCCAGCAACACCCAAACGCCTAGCGGGAGGGTTGCAGATACGCAGTATTTT. It translates to CASNTQTPSGRVADTQYF.

The chain combines TRBV5-4 with TRBJ1-6; 7 bases fit TRBD1. CDR1 and CDR2 (germline): SGHNT, YYREEE (reference sequence). With 3 bases clipped from V and 9 bases from J, the junction kept 6 bases outside the gene matches. The CDR3 has 14 residues. In DNA form, the CDR3 reads TGTGCCAGCAGCTCAACAGGGGATGGTTCACCCCTCCACTTT. This encodes CASSSTGDGSPLHF. Using reference TRBV5-4 and TRBJ1-6 for the parts outside the CDR3, the full variable domain is ETGVTQSPTHLIKTRGQQVTLRCSSQSGHNTVSWYQQALGQGPQFIFQYYREEENGRGNFPPRFSGLQFPNYSSELNVNALELDDSALYLCASSSTGDGSPLHFGNGTRLTVT.

The V call is TRBV2, the J call TRBJ2-7; possibly TRBD1 for D (5 bases). The length of the CDR3 is 14 residues. Germline V gene data show CDR1 as SNHLY and CDR2 as FYNNEI. Trimming shortened V by 1 base and J by 3 bases, and 10 bases separated the two germline ends. The CDR3 is CASSEGQPFYEQYF. The CDR3, as DNA: TGTGCCAGCAGTGAAGGACAGCCTTTCTACGAGCAGTACTTC.

This clonotype was seen ten or more times. The V gene is TRBV4-1, the J gene TRBJ1-2; 7 nucleotides agree with TRBD1. J was trimmed by 6 bases and V by 0 bases; bases with no gene match: 7. CDR3 length: 15 amino acids. CDR1 and CDR2 from the germline V gene are MGHRA and YSYEKL. CDR3 in DNA: TGCGCCAGCAGCCAAGAGGACAGGCCCCTCGATGGCTACACCTTC. It encodes CASSQEDRPLDGYTF.

Comment on this clonotype: This may be a read error, as it is one base from a much larger clone. The chain couples TRBV7-9 to TRBJ2-3, with unresolved D. The germline V gene encodes CDR1 SEHNR and CDR2 FQNEAQ (reference sequence). The V gene lost 7 bases and the J gene lost 0 bases, with 2 bases spanning the gap. This CDR3 comprises 11 residues. CDR3: CASISTDTQYF. CDR3 DNA: TGTGCCAGCATCAGCACAGATACGCAGTATTTT.

This clonotype was recorded a few times. The chain has TRBV29-1 and TRBJ2-7; no definite D call. Per the germline V gene, CDR1 is SQVTM and CDR2 is ANQGSEA. V was shortened by 7 bases and J by 0 bases, with 10 bases between the two germline ends. This CDR3 comprises 12 residues. The CDR3 DNA follows: TGCAGCGGGATGAGCAGCTCCTACGAGCAGTACTTC. Protein product: CSGMSSSYEQYF.

This clonotype was counted only a few times. The chain links TRBV5-6 to TRBJ2-2; 9 bases line up with TRBD1. V lost 0 bases and J lost 1; bases outside the gene matches: 4. The germline V gene has CDR1 SGHDT and CDR2 YYEEEE. The CDR3 totals 17 residues. As DNA, the CDR3 is TGTGCCAGCAGCTTGGTGCGGGGACAGGGGAACACCGGGGAGCTGTTTTTT. This gives the protein CASSLVRGQGNTGELFF.

This clonotype was seen repeatedly, ten times or more. CDR3 protein: CASSLVFDQETQYF. The CDR3 region has the DNA TGTGCCAGCAGCTTAGTTTTCGACCAAGAGACCCAGTACTTC. The V call is TRBV7-9, the J call TRBJ2-5; D remains unclear. Per the germline V gene, CDR1 is SEHNR and CDR2 is FQNEAQ (reference sequence). This CDR3 has 14 residues. V dropped 1 base and J dropped 0 bases, with 6 bases sitting between them.

This clonotype appeared a few times. CDR3 in amino acids: CASSLMPGTQETQYF. The CDR3 DNA reads as TGTGCCAGCAGTTTAATGCCAGGGACACAAGAGACCCAGTACTTC. J is TRBJ2-5 and V is TRBV27; a possible D gene is TRBD1 (6 bases). V dropped 2 bases and J dropped 2 bases, with 12 bases sitting between them. CDR3 length equals 15 residues. Germline V gene data show CDR1 as MNHEY and CDR2 as SMNVEV (reference sequence).

This clonotype was counted many times. The chain is built from TRBV7-9 and TRBJ2-7, with D possibly TRBD1 on 5 matching bases. V was cut by 5 bases and J by 3 bases, with 20 bases left in between. The CDR3 runs to 16 residues. Germline CDR1 reads SEHNR; CDR2 reads FQNEAQ (reference sequence). CDR3 DNA sequence: TGTGCCAGCAGCGGCCAAAGGACACGGGTTCGCTACGAGCAGTACTTC. Protein sequence: CASSGQRTRVRYEQYF.

This clonotype appeared many times. The CDR3 DNA reads TGTGCCAGCAGTTTTAGTAGCAATCAGCCCCAGCATTTT. Protein sequence: CASSFSSNQPQHF. V gene TRBV12-3 or TRBV12-4 combines with J gene TRBJ1-5; the D is unclear. The CDR3 runs to 13 residues. V lost 3 bases to trimming and J lost 0 bases, with 3 bases between them.

This clonotype was seen at least ten times. This sequence joins TRBV6-2 or TRBV6-3 and TRBJ2-1, with 9 bases identical to TRBD2. CDR1 MNHEY and CDR2 SVGEGT come from the germline V gene. J was trimmed by 2 bases and V by 8 bases; bases with no gene match: 10. The CDR3 is 16 residues long. The CDR3 DNA sequence: TGTGCCAGCTCCGAATGGGGCGGGAGGGCCTACAATGAGCAGTTCTTC. It specifies CASSEWGGRAYNEQFF.

This clonotype has just a few counts. The rearrangement links TRBV19 to TRBJ2-1, with D unresolved. The CDR3 is 12 amino acids. Germline values: CDR1 LNHDA, CDR2 SQIVND (reference sequence). The V gene lost 6 bases and the J gene lost 6 bases, with 9 bases spanning the gap. The CDR3 reads CASSHGTNEQFF. Written as DNA, the CDR3 is TGTGCCAGTAGCCACGGCACCAATGAGCAGTTCTTC.

This clonotype was counted many times. The V and J genes are TRBV28 and TRBJ2-5, with TRBD2 matching over 8 bases. The ends lost 2 bases at V and 5 bases at J; junction bases unmatched: 4. Germline V CDR1 and CDR2: MDHEN, SYDVKM. The CDR3 extends over 14 amino acids. Here the CDR3 DNA reads TGTGCCAGCAGTTTAAGGACTAGCATGGAGACCCAGTACTTC. Encoded protein: CASSLRTSMETQYF.

This clonotype was counted a few times. This chain connects TRBV2 to TRBJ2-5, with a tentative D call TRBD1 (6 bases). Trimming took 6 bases from V and 5 from J, leaving 13 bases between them. The germline V gene encodes CDR1 SNHLY and CDR2 FYNNEI. The CDR3 has 13 residues. The CDR3 loop reads CASSHPQGETQYF. DNA for the CDR3: TGTGCCAGCAGCCACCCGCAGGGGGAGACCCAGTACTTC.

The genes are TRBV2 and TRBJ2-7; D gene unclear. The length of the CDR3 is 14 residues. V shed 3 bases and J shed 3 bases, with 12 bases lying between them. Looked up from germline, CDR1 is SNHLY and CDR2 is FYNNEI. The CDR3 coding sequence is TGTGCCAGCAGTGACGAGAATGCGGACTACGAGCAGTACTTC. Protein: CASSDENADYEQYF.

This clonotype has just one count. The chain couples TRBV19 to TRBJ1-2, with 7 bases lining up with TRBD1. The CDR3 has 14 residues. V was pared by 6 bases and J by 4 bases, with 8 bases of the junction left unmatched. Germline V gene data show CDR1 as LNHDA and CDR2 as SQIVND (reference sequence). Here the CDR3 reads CASSIRDSPYGYTF. CDR3 nucleotides: TGTGCCAGTAGCATTCGGGACAGCCCCTATGGCTACACCTTC.

This clonotype was seen more than once but under ten times. This sequence joins TRBV7-9 and TRBJ1-1; D unresolved. Trimming stripped 3 bases from V and 0 bases from J, with 8 bases between. This CDR3 is built from 14 residues. The germline V gene encodes CDR1 SEHNR and CDR2 FQNEAQ (reference sequence). The chain's CDR3 is CASSLQEMNTEAFF. The CDR3 DNA reads TGTGCCAGCAGCTTGCAGGAAATGAACACTGAAGCTTTCTTT.

This clonotype came up a few times. The gene calls are TRBV29-1 and TRBJ2-7; 8 bases are a match to TRBD1. CDR3 length equals 15 residues. Germline V gene data show CDR1 as SQVTM and CDR2 as ANQGSEA. The V gene end was trimmed by 1 base and the J gene end by 4 bases; junction bases not matched to a gene: 9. CDR3 loop: CSVEGLDRGEYEQYF. CDR3 bases: TGCAGCGTTGAAGGGCTCGACAGGGGAGAATACGAGCAGTACTTC.

The chain has TRBV4-3 and TRBJ2-7; 7 nucleotides line up with TRBD1. Germline V gene lookup returns CDR1 LGHNA and CDR2 YSLEER. Trimming took 0 bases from V and 5 from J; bases not matched to a gene: 7. This CDR3 contains 15 residues. CDR3 loop: CASSQDTETGNEQYF. The CDR3 nucleotides read TGCGCCAGCAGCCAAGATACGGAGACAGGGAACGAGCAGTACTTC.